This TCR beta chain was recovered during a study of neoadjuvant anti-PD-1 for oral cavity cancer. The overall study: Patients mostly received three to four biweekly nivolumab doses at 3 mg/kg before surgery.

Worth noting for this clone: This sample includes further DNA sequences coding for the same CDR3.

Sequencing was performed with immunoSEQ multiplex PCR; in TCRdb, only in-frame clones are kept and a portion is missing. This table holds under 85,000 clones, 84% found once. This TCR came from a person aged 40 to 85 with oral cavity squamous cell carcinoma. The starting material was PBMCs, obtained before nivolumab (anti-PD-1) treatment.

CDR3 amino acids: CATSRAQGARYNEQFF. In DNA, the CDR3 is TGTGCCACCAGCAGGGCACAGGGGGCTCGGTACAATGAGCAGTTCTTC. The gene calls are TRBV15 and TRBJ2-1; TRBD1 matches at 9 bases. The CDR3 runs to 16 residues. The germline V gene encodes CDR1 LNHNV and CDR2 YYDKDF (reference sequence). V dropped 3 bases and J dropped 4; count of bases not matched to a gene: 7.